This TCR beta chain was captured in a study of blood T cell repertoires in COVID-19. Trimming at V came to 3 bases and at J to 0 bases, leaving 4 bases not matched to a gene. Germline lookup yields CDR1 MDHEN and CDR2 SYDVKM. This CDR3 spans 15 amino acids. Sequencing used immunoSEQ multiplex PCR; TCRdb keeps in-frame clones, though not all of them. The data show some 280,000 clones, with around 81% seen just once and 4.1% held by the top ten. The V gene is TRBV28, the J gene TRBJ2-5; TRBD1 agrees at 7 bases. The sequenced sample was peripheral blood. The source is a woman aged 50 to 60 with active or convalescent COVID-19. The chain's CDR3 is CASSFEGAHQETQYF. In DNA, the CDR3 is TGTGCCAGCAGTTTTGAGGGGGCCCACCAAGAGACCCAGTACTTC.